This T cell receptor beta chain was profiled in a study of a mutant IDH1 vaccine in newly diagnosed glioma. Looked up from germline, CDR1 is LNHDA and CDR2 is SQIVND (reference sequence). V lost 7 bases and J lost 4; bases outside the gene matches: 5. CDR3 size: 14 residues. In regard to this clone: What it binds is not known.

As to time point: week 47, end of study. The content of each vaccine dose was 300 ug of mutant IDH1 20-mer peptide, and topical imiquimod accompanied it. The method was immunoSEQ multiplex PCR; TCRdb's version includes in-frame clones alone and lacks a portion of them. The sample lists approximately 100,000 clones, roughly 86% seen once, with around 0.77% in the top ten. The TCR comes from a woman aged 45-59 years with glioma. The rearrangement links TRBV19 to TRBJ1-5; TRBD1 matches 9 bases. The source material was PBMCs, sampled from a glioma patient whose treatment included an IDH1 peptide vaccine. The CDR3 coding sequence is TGTGCCAGTACCCCGACAGGGGGTAATCAGCCCCAGCATTTT. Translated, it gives CASTPTGGNQPQHF.